This TCR beta chain comes out of a study of blood T cell repertoires in COVID-19. Study details: Sites across the United States, Italy and Spain contributed samples from acute and convalescent COVID-19.

V shed 2 bases, J shed 2 bases, and the junction held 15 bases outside the gene matches. The germline gives CDR1 MDHEN, CDR2 SYDVKM. This CDR3 is 19 amino acids long. In the authors' workflow: From reference gene primer amplification, estimates of nucleated cell counts were derived. Repertoires were generated with immunoSEQ multiplex PCR, while TCRdb's copy carries only in-frame clones and drops some. V, J and clone size are taken as reported in that table, and D and trimming were inferred from the DNA itself. The data show about 190,000 clones, roughly 88% seen once. The sequenced material came from peripheral blood. The chain employs TRBV28 and TRBJ2-3; 8 bases fit TRBD2. The source of this sequence is a woman between 40 and 50 years old who had recovered from COVID-19. CDR3 sequence: CASSLPGGGKIYPTDTQYF. The CDR3 DNA reads as TGTGCCAGCAGTTTACCCGGCGGGGGGAAGATATACCCCACAGATACGCAGTATTTT. The full variable domain, completed using reference TRBV28 and TRBJ2-3, is DVKVTQSSRYLVKRTGEKVFLECVQDMDHENMFWYRQDPGLGLRLIYFSYDVKMKEKGDIPEGYSVSREKKERFSLILESASTNQTSMYLCASSLPGGGKIYPTDTQYFGPGTRLTVL.